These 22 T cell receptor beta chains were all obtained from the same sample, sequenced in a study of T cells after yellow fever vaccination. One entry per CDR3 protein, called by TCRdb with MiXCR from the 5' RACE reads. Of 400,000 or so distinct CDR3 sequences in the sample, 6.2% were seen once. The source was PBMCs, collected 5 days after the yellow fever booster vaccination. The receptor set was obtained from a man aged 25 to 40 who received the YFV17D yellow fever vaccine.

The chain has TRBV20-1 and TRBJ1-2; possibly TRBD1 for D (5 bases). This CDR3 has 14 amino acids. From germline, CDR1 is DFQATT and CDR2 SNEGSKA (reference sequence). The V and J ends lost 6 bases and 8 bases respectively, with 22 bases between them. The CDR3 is CSAWGVEPAKGYTF. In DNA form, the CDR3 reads TGCAGTGCATGGGGGGTCGAACCCGCTAAAGGCTACACCTTC.

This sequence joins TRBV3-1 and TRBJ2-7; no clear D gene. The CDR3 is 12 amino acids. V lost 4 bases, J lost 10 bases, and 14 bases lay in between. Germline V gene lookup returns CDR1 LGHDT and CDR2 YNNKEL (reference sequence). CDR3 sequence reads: CASSRSRGPQYF. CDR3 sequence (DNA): TGTGCCAGCAGCCGCTCTAGAGGCCCCCAGTACTTC.

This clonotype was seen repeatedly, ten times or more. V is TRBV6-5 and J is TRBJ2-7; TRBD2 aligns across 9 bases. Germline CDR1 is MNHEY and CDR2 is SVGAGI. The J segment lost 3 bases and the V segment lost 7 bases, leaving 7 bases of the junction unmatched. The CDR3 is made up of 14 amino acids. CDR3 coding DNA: TGTGCCAGCAATAGCGGACTAGCGAACTACGAGCAGTACTTC. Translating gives CASNSGLANYEQYF.

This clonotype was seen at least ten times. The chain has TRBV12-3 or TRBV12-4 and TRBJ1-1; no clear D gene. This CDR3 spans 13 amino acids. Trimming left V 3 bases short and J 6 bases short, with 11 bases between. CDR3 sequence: CASSFWAEAEAFF. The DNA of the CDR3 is TGTGCCAGCAGTTTTTGGGCCGAGGCTGAAGCTTTCTTT.

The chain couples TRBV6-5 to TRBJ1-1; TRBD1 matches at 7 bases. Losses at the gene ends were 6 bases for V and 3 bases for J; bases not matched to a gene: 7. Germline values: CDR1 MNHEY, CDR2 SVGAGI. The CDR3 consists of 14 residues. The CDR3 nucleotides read TGTGCCAGCAGGTCCCAGGGGGAGTACACTGAAGCTTTCTTT. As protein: CASRSQGEYTEAFF.

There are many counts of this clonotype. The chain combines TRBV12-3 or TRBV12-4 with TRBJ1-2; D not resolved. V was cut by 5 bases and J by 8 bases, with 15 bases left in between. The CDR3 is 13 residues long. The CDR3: CASSPGRSRGYTF. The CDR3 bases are TGTGCCAGCAGTCCCGGCAGGAGTAGAGGCTACACCTTC.

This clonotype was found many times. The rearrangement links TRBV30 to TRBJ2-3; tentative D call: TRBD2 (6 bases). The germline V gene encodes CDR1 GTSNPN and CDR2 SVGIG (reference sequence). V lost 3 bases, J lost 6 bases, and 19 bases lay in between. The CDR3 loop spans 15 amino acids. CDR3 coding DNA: TGTGCCTGGAGGGGGGACTCCTCGATCTTCGATACGCAGTATTTT. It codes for CAWRGDSSIFDTQYF. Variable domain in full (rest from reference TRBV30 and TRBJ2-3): SQTIHQWPATLVQPVGSPLSLECTVEGTSNPNLYWYRQAAGRGLQLLFYSVGIGQISSEVPQNLSASRPQDRQFILSSKKLLLSDSGFYLCAWRGDSSIFDTQYFGPGTRLTVL.

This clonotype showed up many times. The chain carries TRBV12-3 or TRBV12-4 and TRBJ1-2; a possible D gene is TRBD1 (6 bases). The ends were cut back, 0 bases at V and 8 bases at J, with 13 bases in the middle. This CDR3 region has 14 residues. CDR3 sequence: CASSLAQGSRGYTF. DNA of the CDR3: TGTGCCAGCAGTTTAGCGCAGGGGTCACGCGGCTACACCTTC.

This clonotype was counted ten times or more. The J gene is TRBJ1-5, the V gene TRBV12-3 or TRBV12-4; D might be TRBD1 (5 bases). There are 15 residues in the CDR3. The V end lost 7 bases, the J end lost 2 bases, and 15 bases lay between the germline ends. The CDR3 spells CASNSNVGGNQPQHF. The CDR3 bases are TGTGCCAGCAACTCTAATGTGGGGGGCAATCAGCCCCAGCATTTT.

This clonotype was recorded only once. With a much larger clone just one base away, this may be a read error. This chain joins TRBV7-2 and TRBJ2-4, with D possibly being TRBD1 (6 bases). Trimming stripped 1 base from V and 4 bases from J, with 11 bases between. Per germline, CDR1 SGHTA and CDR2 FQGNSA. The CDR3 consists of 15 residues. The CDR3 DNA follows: TGTGCCAGCAGCTTAGTGGGACAAGGGAAAAACATTCAGTACTTC. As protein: CASSLVGQGKNIQYF.

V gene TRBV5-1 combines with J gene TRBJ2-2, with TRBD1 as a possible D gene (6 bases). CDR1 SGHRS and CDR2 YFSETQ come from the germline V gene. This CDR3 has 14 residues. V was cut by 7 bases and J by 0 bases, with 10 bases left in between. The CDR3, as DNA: TGCGCCAGCCGACAGGCGACGAACACCGGGGAGCTGTTTTTT. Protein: CASRQATNTGELFF.

As DNA, the CDR3 is TGTGCCAGCAGCCCATCCGGGACAGGGGTCAATCAGCCCCAGCATTTT. The encoded protein is CASSPSGTGVNQPQHF. This sequence joins TRBV7-8 and TRBJ1-5, with 10 bases identical to TRBD1. Trimming removed 5 bases from V and 3 bases from J; junction bases left unmatched: 7. The CDR3 spans 16 residues. The germline gives CDR1 SGHVS, CDR2 FQNEAQ. The whole variable domain, filled in from reference TRBV7-8 and TRBJ1-5, reads GAGVSQSPRYKVAKRGQDVALRCDPISGHVSLFWYQQALGQGPEFLTYFQNEAQLDKSGLPSDRFFAERPEGSVSTLKIQRTQQEDSAVYLCASSPSGTGVNQPQHFGDGTRLSIL.

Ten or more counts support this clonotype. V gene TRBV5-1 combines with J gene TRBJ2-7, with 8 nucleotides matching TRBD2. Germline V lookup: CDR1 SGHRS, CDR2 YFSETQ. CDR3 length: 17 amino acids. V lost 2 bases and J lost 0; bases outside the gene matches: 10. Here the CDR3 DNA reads TGCGCCAGCAGCTTACTCCCCGGGGGGGGGCACTCCTACGAGCAGTACTTC. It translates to CASSLLPGGGHSYEQYF.

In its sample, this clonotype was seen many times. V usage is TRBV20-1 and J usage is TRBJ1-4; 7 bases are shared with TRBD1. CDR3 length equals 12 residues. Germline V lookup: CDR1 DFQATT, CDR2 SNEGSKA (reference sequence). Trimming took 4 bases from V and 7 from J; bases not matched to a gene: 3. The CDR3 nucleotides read TGCAGTGCTATCCAGGGGGGTGAAAAACTGTTTTTT. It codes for CSAIQGGEKLFF.

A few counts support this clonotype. In nucleotides, the CDR3 is TGTGCCACCAGCAGAGCAGCGGAAGAGACCCAGTACTTC. Encoded protein: CATSRAAEETQYF. This sequence joins TRBV15 and TRBJ2-5, with a tentative D call TRBD2 (5 bases). Trimming removed 1 base from V and 3 bases from J, with 6 bases in between. Germline V CDR1 and CDR2: LNHNV, YYDKDF (reference sequence). The CDR3 is 13 residues long.

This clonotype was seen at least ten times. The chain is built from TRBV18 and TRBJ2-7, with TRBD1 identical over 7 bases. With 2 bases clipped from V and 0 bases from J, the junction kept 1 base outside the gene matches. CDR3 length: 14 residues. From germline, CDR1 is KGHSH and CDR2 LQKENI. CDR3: CASSPGTVSYEQYF. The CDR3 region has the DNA TGTGCCAGCTCACCAGGGACAGTCTCCTACGAGCAGTACTTC.

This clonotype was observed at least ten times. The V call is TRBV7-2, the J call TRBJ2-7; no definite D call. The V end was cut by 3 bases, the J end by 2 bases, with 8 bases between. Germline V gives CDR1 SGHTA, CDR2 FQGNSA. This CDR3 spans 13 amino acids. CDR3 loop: CASSFRFAYEQYF. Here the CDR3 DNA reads TGTGCCAGCAGCTTTCGGTTCGCCTACGAGCAGTACTTC.

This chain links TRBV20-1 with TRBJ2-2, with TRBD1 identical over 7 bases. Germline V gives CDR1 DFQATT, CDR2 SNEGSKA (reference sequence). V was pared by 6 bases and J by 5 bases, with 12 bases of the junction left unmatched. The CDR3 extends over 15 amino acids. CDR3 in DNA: TGCAGTGCAAAAGAGCCAGGGGGTCGTACCGGGGAGCTGTTTTTT. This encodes CSAKEPGGRTGELFF.

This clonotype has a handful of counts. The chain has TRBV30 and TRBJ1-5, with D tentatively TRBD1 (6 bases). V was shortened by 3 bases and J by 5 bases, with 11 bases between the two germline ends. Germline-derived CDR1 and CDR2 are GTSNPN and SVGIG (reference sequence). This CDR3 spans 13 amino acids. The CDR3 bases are TGTGCCTGGAGCCGACAGGAGGATCAGCCCCAGCATTTT. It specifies CAWSRQEDQPQHF. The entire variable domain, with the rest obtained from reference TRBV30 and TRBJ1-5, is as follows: SQTIHQWPATLVQPVGSPLSLECTVEGTSNPNLYWYRQAAGRGLQLLFYSVGIGQISSEVPQNLSASRPQDRQFILSSKKLLLSDSGFYLCAWSRQEDQPQHFGDGTRLSIL.

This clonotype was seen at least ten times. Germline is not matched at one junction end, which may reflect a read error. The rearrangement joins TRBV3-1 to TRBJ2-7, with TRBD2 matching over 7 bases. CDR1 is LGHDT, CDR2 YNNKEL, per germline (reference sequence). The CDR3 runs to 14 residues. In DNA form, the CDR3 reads TGTGCCAGCAGTCCCCTAGGCGGGAGATACGAGCAGTGCTTC. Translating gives CASSPLGGRYEQCF.

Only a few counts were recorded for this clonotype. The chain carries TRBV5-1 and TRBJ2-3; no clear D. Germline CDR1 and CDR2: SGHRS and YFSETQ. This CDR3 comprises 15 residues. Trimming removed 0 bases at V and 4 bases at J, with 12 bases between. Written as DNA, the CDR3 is TGCGCCAGCAGCTTGGAACCTTTTCGGGCAGATACGCAGTATTTT. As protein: CASSLEPFRADTQYF.

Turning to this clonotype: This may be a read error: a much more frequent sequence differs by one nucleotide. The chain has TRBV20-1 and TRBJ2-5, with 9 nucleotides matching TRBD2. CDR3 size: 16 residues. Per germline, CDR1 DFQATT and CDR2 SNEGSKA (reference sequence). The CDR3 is CCASPPGGRGGETQYF. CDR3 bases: TGCTGTGCCAGTCCACCTGGCGGGAGGGGCGGGGAGACCCAGTACTTC.